The next 7 T cell receptor beta chains were all read from a single sample in a study of breast tumors, draining lymph nodes, adjacent tissues (dated by TCRdb to the mid-2010s). Lymph node samples came from the axillary draining lymph nodes of breast cancer patients. The library was prepared using multiplex PCR. Sequencing was carried out with an Illumina HiSeq 2000. TCRdb trimmed public reads at Q25 via fastp, called clones via MiXCR and kept in-frame beta chains. Rows with one shared CDR3 protein collapse into an entry with the most common genes and DNA. The sample includes 150,000 or so distinct CDR3 sequences, with around 35% observed a single time. The biggest ten clones account for over 3.5% of the sample. Specimen: axillary lymph node tissue. Source of these receptors: a female donor with breast cancer. Some clones in this sample may be carry-over from other donors' samples.

This clonotype occurred a few times. One end of the junction varies from germline; a read error may be responsible. The genes are TRBV6-5 and TRBJ2-7, with a weak D call TRBD2 (5 bases). Germline CDR1 reads MNHEY; CDR2 reads SVGAGI. The CDR3 has 15 amino acids. CDR3 sequence (DNA): TGTGCCAGCAGTCACTCGGGATTTGGAAGCTACGAGCAGTACTTC. Translating gives CASSHSGFGSYEQYF.

To note about this clonotype: A much larger clone is a single base away; this may be a read error. Given the absence of the conserved phenylalanine or tryptophan at the CDR3 end, a read error is likely. The rearrangement joins TRBV6-1 to TRBJ2-7, with D uncertain. The ends were cut back, 7 bases at V and 0 bases at J, with 13 bases in the middle. The CDR3 covers 14 residues. CDR1 MNHNS and CDR2 SASEGT come from the germline V gene. The CDR3, as DNA: TGTGCCAGCAAAAACGGGTTTAGCTCCTACGAGCAGTACCTC. Its translation is CASKNGFSSYEQYL.

This clonotype was counted many times. The chain links TRBV12-3 or TRBV12-4 to TRBJ2-1; D remains unclear. Trimming shortened V by 1 base and J by 2 bases, and 6 bases separated the two germline ends. The CDR3 contains 14 residues. The CDR3 coding sequence is TGTGCCAGCAGTTTAGACGGACCCTACAATGAGCAGTTCTTC. Its translation: CASSLDGPYNEQFF.

About this clonotype: Germline is not matched at one junction end, which may reflect a read error. The chain joins TRBV19 to TRBJ1-4; D gene uncertain. This CDR3 region has 14 residues. Germline CDR1 LNHDA, CDR2 SQIVND (reference sequence). CDR3 bases: TGTGCCAGTAGTATGGAGGGATTTAATAAAAAACTGTTCTTT. This gives the protein CASSMEGFNKKLFF.

This clonotype was detected a few times. The chain recombines TRBV7-3 with TRBJ2-1; TRBD2 matches at 7 bases. The V gene's germline CDR1 is SGHTA and CDR2 FQGTGA. Trimming at V came to 6 bases and at J to 1 base, leaving 18 bases not matched to a gene. The CDR3 has 19 residues. Written as DNA, the CDR3 is TGTGCCAGCAGTCACTCCACTAGTGGGGGGGGGTTTTCCTACAATGAGCAGTTCTTC. Its translation is CASSHSTSGGGFSYNEQFF.

The sample holds one count of this clonotype. V and J are TRBV7-9 and TRBJ2-2; TRBD2 aligns across 13 bases. This CDR3 contains 15 residues. With 1 base clipped from V and 8 bases from J, the junction kept 1 base outside the gene matches. CDR1 is SEHNR and CDR2 is FQNEAQ in the germline V gene (reference sequence). In DNA form, the CDR3 reads TGTGCCAGCAGCTTAGGGACTAGCGGGAGAGGGGAGCTGTTTTTT. Encoded protein: CASSLGTSGRGELFF.

This chain uses TRBV7-3 with TRBJ2-7; 10 bases fit TRBD1. J was trimmed by 5 bases and V by 5 bases; bases with no gene match: 9. The V gene's germline CDR1 is SGHTA and CDR2 FQGTGA. The CDR3 is 15 residues long. CDR3 DNA sequence: TGTGCCAGCAGCCTCTCCGGGACAGGGGACCACGAGCAGTACTTC. This encodes CASSLSGTGDHEQYF.